This T cell receptor beta chain was observed in a study of molecular identifiers for immune sequencing clone quantification. Study-wide background: For replicates, RNA isolated from approximately 20,000 or 100,000 naive CD8 cells was divided into five portions, of which four were sequenced.

There are 15 residues in the CDR3. Germline V gives CDR1 SGHDT, CDR2 YYEEEE. J lost 2 bases, V lost 5 bases, and 7 bases had no gene match. On this clonotype itself: No antigen is known for it.

TCRdb called the PCR reads again in MiXCR, with one record for every CDR3 protein. The profile shows under 800,000 distinct CDR3 sequences, 25% of them singletons. Whole-study findings and limits: Spiked TCR RNA from one Jurkat cell reportedly showed up when mixed among roughly 1 million naive cells.

Libraries from naive CD8 cells were generated from 20,000 to 1,000,000 sorted cells (with 10%, 30% or 50% RNA). Sequencing input: naive CD8+ T cells from blood, with Jurkat cell RNA spiked in. Subset defined: FACS-sorted CD8+CD4-CCR7+CD45RA+ naive T cells. V and J are TRBV5-6 and TRBJ2-3, with 8 nucleotides matching TRBD1. This sequence originates from a human donor in good health. Some libraries in this study had Jurkat cell RNA spiked in. CDR3 in DNA: TGTGCCAGCAGTAGGGGACAGGTCTTCACAGATACGCAGTATTTT. This translates into CASSRGQVFTDTQYF. Combining the CDR3 with reference TRBV5-6 and TRBJ2-3 gives the whole variable domain DAGVTQSPTHLIKTRGQQVTLRCSPKSGHDTVSWYQQALGQGPQFIFQYYEEEERQRGNFPDRFSGHQFPNYSSELNVNALLLGDSALYLCASSRGQVFTDTQYFGPGTRLTVL.